The TCR beta chain described here comes from a study of T cells after yellow fever vaccination. Across the study: The fractions with low cell numbers were processed using SMART-Seq v4 Ultra Low Input. Study observations and caveats: A faster peak, day 5 versus 15, was reached by the weaker secondary response. Boosting was followed by the reappearance of most primary-vaccination clones (roughly 96% CD4, 70% to 90% CD8).

Via MiXCR, TCRdb re-called the 5' RACE reads, giving one row per CDR3 protein. Among about 300,000 distinct CDR3 sequences listed, around 7% were seen once. Comments on this clonotype: The antigen is not known.

The CDR3 sequence is 14 residues long. V shed 7 bases and J shed 2 bases, with 13 bases lying between them. Germline CDR1 LNHDA, CDR2 SQIVND (reference sequence). The sequence came from a man between 18 and 35 years old who received the YFV17D yellow fever vaccine. The rearrangement links TRBV19 to TRBJ2-3, with D unclear. The sequences come from PBMCs, collected roughly seven weeks after the first yellow fever vaccination. The CDR3 region is CASKPQKLTDTQYF. The CDR3 DNA follows: TGTGCCAGTAAACCCCAGAAACTCACAGATACGCAGTATTTT. Supplemented by reference TRBV19 and TRBJ2-3, the full variable domain reads DGGITQSPKYLFRKEGQNVTLSCEQNLNHDAMYWYRQDPGQGLRLIYYSQIVNDFQKGDIAEGYSVSREKKESFPLTVTSAQKNPTAFYLCASKPQKLTDTQYFGPGTRLTVL.